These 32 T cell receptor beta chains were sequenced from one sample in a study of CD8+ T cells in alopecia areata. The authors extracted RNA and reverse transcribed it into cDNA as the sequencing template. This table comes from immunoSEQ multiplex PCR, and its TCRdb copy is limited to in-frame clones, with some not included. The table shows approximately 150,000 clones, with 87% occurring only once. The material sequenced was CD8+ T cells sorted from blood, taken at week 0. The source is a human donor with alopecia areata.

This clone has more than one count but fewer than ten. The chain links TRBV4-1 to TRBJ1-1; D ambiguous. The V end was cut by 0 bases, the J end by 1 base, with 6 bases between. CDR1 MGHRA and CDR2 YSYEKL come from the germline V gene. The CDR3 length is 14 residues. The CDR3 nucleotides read TGCGCCAGCAGCCAAGAGGGTCAGAACACTGAAGCTTTCTTT. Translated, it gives CASSQEGQNTEAFF.

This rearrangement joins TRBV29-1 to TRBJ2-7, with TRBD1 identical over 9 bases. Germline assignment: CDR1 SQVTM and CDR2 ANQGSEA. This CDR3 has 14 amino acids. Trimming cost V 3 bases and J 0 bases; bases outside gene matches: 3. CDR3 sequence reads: CSVEPDRGSYEQYF. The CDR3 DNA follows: TGCAGCGTTGAGCCGGACAGGGGCTCCTACGAGCAGTACTTC.

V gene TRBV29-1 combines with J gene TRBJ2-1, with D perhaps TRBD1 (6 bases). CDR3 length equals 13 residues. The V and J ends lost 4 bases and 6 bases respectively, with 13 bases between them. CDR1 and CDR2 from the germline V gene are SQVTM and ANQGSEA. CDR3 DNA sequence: TGCAGCGTTGTATCGCCGGACAGCAATGAGCAGTTCTTC. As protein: CSVVSPDSNEQFF.

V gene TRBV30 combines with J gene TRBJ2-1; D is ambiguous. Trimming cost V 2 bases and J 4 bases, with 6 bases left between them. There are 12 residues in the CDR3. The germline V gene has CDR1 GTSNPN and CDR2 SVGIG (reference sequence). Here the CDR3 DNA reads TGTGCCTGGAGTCCCACGTACAATGAGCAGTTCTTC. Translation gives CAWSPTYNEQFF. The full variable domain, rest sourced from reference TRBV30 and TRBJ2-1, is SQTIHQWPATLVQPVGSPLSLECTVEGTSNPNLYWYRQAAGRGLQLLFYSVGIGQISSEVPQNLSASRPQDRQFILSSKKLLLSDSGFYLCAWSPTYNEQFFGPGTRLTVL.

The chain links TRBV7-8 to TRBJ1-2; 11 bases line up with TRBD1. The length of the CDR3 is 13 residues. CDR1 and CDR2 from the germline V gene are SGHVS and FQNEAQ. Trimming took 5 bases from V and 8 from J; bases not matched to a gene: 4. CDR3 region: CASSRTGGAGYTF. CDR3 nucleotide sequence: TGTGCCAGCAGCCGGACAGGGGGCGCGGGCTACACCTTC.

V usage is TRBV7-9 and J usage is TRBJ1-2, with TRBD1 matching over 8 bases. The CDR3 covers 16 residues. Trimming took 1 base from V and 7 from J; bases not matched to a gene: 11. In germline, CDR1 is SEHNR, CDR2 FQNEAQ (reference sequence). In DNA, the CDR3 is TGTGCCAGCAGCTTAGTTATAGACAGGGGAGTTGCTGGCTACACCTTC. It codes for CASSLVIDRGVAGYTF. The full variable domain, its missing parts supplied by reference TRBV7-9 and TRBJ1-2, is DTGVSQNPRHKITKRGQNVTFRCDPISEHNRLYWYRQTLGQGPEFLTYFQNEAQLEKSRLLSDRFSAERPKGSFSTLEIQRTEQGDSAMYLCASSLVIDRGVAGYTFGSGTRLTVV.

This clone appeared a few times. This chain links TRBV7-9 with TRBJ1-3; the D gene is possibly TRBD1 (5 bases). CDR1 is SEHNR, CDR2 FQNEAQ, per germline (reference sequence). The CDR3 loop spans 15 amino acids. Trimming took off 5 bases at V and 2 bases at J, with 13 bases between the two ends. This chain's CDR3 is CASSGGGATGNTIYF. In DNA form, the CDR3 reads TGTGCCAGCAGCGGGGGAGGGGCGACTGGAAACACCATATATTTT.

CDR3 nucleotide sequence: TGTGCCAGCAGTTCTCTGGACAGCCCATACGAGCAGTACTTC. Translating gives CASSSLDSPYEQYF. The J gene is TRBJ2-7, the V gene TRBV27, with D possibly matching TRBD1 (6 bases). Germline CDR1 is MNHEY and CDR2 is SMNVEV (reference sequence). There are 14 residues in the CDR3. Trimming stripped 4 bases from V and 4 bases from J, with 14 bases between.

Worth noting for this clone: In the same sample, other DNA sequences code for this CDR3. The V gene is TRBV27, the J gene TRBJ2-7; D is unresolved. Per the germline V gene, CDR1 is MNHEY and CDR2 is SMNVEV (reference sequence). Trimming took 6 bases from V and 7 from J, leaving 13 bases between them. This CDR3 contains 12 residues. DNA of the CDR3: TGTGCCAGCAGCTCTGGGTCCCTGGAGCAGTACTTC. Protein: CASSSGSLEQYF.

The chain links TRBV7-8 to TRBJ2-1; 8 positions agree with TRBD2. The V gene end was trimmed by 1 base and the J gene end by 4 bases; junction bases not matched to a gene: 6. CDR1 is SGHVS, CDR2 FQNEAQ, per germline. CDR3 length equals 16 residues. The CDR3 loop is CASSLVPREAYNEQFF. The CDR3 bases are TGTGCCAGCAGCTTAGTGCCGCGGGAGGCATACAATGAGCAGTTCTTC. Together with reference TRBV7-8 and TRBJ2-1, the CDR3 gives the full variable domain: GAGVSQSPRYKVAKRGQDVALRCDPISGHVSLFWYQQALGQGPEFLTYFQNEAQLDKSGLPSDRFFAERPEGSVSTLKIQRTQQEDSAVYLCASSLVPREAYNEQFFGPGTRLTVL.

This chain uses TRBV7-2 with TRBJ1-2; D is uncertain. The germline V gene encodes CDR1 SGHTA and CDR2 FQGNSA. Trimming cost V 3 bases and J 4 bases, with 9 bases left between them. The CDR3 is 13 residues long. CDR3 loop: CASSFTPSYGYTF. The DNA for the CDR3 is TGTGCCAGCAGCTTTACCCCTTCCTATGGCTACACCTTC.

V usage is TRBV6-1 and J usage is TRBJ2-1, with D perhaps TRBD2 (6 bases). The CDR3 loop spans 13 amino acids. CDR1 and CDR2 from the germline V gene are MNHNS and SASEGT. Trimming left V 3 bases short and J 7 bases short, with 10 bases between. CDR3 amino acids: CASSEEGSNEQFF. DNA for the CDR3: TGTGCCAGCAGTGAGGAGGGGAGTAATGAGCAGTTCTTC.

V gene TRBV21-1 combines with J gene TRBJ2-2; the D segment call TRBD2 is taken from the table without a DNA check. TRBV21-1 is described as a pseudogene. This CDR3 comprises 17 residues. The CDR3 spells CASSPGTSGSHTGELFF. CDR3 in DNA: TGTGCCAGCAGCCCCGGGACTAGCGGGAGCCACACCGGGGAGCTGTTTTTT.

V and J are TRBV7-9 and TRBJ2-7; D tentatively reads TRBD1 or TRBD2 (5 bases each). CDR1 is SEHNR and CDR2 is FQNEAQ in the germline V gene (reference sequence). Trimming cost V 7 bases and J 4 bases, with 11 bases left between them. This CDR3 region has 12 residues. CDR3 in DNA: TGTGCCAGCATCGATTGGGGGTACGAGCAGTACTTC. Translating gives CASIDWGYEQYF.

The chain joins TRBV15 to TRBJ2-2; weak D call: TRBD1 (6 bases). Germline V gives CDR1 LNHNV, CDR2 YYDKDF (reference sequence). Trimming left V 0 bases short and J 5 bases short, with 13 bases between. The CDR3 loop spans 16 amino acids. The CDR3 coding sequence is TGTGCCACCAGCAGAGACAGGGGCTGGGGGACCGGGGAGCTGTTTTTT. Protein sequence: CATSRDRGWGTGELFF. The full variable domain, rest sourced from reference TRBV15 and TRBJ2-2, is DAMVIQNPRYQVTQFGKPVTLSCSQTLNHNVMYWYQQKSSQAPKLLFHYYDKDFNNEADTPDNFQSRRPNTSFCFLDIRSPGLGDTAMYLCATSRDRGWGTGELFFGEGSRLTVL.

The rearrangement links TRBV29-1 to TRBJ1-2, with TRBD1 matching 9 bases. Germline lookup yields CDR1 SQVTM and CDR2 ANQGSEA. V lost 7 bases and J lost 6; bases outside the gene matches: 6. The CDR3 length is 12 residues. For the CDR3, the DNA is TGCAGCGACATTGGGACAGGGAATGGCTACACCTTC. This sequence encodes CSDIGTGNGYTF.

The CDR3 region is CASTPREGARYGYTF. The DNA of the CDR3 is TGTGCCAGCACACCCCGGGAGGGGGCGCGGTATGGCTACACCTTC. V and J are TRBV27 and TRBJ1-2, with 7 bases aligning to TRBD1. The CDR3 is 15 amino acids. V trimming: 7 bases; J trimming: 5 bases; junction bases outside the gene matches: 13. In germline, CDR1 is MNHEY, CDR2 SMNVEV (reference sequence).

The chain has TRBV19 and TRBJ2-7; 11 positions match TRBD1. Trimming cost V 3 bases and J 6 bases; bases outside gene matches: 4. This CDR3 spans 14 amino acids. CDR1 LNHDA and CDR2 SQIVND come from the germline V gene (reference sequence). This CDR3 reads CASSIRTGGPEQYF. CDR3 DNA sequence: TGTGCCAGTAGTATCCGGACAGGGGGCCCCGAGCAGTACTTC.

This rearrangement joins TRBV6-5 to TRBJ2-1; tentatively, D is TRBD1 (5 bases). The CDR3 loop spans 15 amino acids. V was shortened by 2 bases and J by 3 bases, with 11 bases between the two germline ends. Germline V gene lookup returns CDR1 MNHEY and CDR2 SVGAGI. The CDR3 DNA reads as TGTGCCAGCAGTTACGGGGCGGACCGCTACAATGAGCAGTTCTTC. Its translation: CASSYGADRYNEQFF.

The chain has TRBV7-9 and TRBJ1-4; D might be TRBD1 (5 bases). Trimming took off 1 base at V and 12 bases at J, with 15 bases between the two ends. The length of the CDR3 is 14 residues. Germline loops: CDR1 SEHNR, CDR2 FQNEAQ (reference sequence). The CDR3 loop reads CASSLETAVGELFF. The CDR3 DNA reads TGTGCCAGCAGCTTAGAGACAGCGGTTGGGGAACTGTTTTTT.

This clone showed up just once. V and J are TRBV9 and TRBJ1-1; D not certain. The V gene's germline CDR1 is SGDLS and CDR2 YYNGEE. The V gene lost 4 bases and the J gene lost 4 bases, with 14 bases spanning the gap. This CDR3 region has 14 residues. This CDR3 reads CASSLDRGGTEAFF. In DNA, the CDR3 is TGTGCCAGCAGCTTAGACCGGGGTGGCACTGAAGCTTTCTTT.

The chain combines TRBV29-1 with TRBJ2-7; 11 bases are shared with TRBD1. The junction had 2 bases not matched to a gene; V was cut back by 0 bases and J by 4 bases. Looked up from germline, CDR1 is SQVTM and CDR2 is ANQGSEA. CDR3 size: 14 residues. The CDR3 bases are TGCAGCGTTGAAGATGGGGACAGGGGGTACGAGCAGTACTTC. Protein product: CSVEDGDRGYEQYF.

The CDR3 region has the DNA TGTGCCAGCAGCGTAGCAAGGGGGACTGGGTACAATGAGCAGTTCTTC. Translation: CASSVARGTGYNEQFF. The rearrangement joins TRBV9 to TRBJ2-1; D is tentatively TRBD1 or TRBD2 (6 bases each). V lost 0 bases to trimming and J lost 4 bases, with 14 bases between them. This CDR3 comprises 16 residues. Per germline, CDR1 SGDLS and CDR2 YYNGEE.

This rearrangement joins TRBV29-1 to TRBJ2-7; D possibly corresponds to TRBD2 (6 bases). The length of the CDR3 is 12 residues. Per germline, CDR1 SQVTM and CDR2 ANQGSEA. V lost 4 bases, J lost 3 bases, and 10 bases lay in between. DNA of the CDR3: TGCAGCGTTGGGGTGGGGGGCTACGAGCAGTACTTC. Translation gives CSVGVGGYEQYF.

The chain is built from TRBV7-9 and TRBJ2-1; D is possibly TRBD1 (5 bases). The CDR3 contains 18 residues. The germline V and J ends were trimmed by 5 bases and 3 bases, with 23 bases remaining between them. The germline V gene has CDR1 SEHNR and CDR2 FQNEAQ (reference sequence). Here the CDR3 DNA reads TGTGCCAGCAGCAGCTCCACAATCAGGGATGATGGCTACAATGAGCAGTTCTTC. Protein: CASSSSTIRDDGYNEQFF.

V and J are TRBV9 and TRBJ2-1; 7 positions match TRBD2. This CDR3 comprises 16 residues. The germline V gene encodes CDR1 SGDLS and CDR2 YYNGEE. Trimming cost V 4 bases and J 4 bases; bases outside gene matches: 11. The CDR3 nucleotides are TGTGCCAGCAGCAAGGCCCGGGACTACCCTTACAATGAGCAGTTCTTC. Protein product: CASSKARDYPYNEQFF.

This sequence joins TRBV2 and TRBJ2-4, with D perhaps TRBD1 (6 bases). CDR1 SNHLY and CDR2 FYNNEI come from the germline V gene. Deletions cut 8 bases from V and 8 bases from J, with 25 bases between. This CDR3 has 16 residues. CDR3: CASRPKAGTYLDIQYF. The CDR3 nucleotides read TGTGCCAGCCGTCCGAAAGCCGGGACATACCTAGACATTCAGTACTTC.

The CDR3 nucleotides are TGTGCCAGCAGCGCCGACATTTCCTACTACGAGCAGTACTTC. Translating it yields CASSADISYYEQYF. This sequence joins TRBV9 and TRBJ2-7; unclear D gene. V lost 3 bases to trimming and J lost 3 bases, with 13 bases between them. This CDR3 is 14 amino acids long. CDR1 and CDR2 (germline): SGDLS, YYNGEE.

The CDR3 spells CASSAGLQLYEQYF. The CDR3 coding sequence is TGTGCCAGCAGCGCAGGACTCCAACTCTACGAGCAGTACTTC. The chain couples TRBV9 to TRBJ2-7, with a weak D call TRBD2 (5 bases). This CDR3 is built from 14 residues. V lost 3 bases to trimming and J lost 3 bases, with 13 bases between them. The V gene's germline CDR1 is SGDLS and CDR2 YYNGEE.

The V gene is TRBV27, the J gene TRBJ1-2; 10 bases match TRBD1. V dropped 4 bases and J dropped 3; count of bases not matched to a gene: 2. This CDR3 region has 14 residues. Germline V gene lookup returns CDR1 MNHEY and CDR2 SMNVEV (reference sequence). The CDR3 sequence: CASSWTGGDYGYTF. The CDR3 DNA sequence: TGTGCCAGCAGTTGGACAGGGGGTGACTATGGCTACACCTTC.

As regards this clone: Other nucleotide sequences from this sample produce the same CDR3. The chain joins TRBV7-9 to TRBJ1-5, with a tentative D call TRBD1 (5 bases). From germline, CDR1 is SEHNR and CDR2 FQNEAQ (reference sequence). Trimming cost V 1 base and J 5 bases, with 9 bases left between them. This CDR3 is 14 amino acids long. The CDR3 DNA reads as TGTGCCAGCAGCTTAGGAACAGGAGATCAGCCCCAGCATTTT. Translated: CASSLGTGDQPQHF.

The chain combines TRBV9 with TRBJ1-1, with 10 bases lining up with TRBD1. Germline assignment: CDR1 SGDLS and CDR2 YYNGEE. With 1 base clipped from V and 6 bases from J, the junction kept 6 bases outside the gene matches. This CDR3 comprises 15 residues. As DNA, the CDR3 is TGTGCCAGCAGCGTAAAATCCGGACAGGGGGCTGAAGCTTTCTTT. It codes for CASSVKSGQGAEAFF.